These 15 T cell receptor beta chains originate from one sample sequenced in a study of cytomegalovirus exposure and HLA in healthy donors. The PCR ran on 60 Vbeta and 13 Jbeta primers. TCRdb's table, derived via immunoSEQ multiplex PCR, lists solely in-frame clones and lacks some. The sample lists approximately 150,000 clones; around 80% were seen once. Sample: PBMCs. The receptors derive from a woman aged 60 to 75 in good health and CMV-seropositive.

The chain employs TRBV5-4 and TRBJ1-1; TRBD1 matches at 8 bases. CDR1 and CDR2 (germline): SGHNT, YYREEE (reference sequence). With 4 bases clipped from V and 1 base from J, the junction kept 12 bases outside the gene matches. The CDR3 covers 17 residues. The CDR3 region has the DNA TGTGCCAGCAGCACACCGGGACAGGTCCAAAGGAACACTGAAGCTTTCTTT. Amino acids: CASSTPGQVQRNTEAFF.

The CDR3 DNA follows: TGTGCCAGCACTTCTTCATGGACAGGGCCTGCCTACAATGAGCAGTTCTTC. This encodes CASTSSWTGPAYNEQFF. The chain is built from TRBV27 and TRBJ2-1, with 8 bases fitting TRBD1. Germline CDR1 MNHEY, CDR2 SMNVEV (reference sequence). Trimming cost V 7 bases and J 2 bases; bases outside gene matches: 13. CDR3 length equals 17 residues.

The chain recombines TRBV19 with TRBJ2-7; 9 bases fit TRBD1. CDR1 is LNHDA and CDR2 is SQIVND in the germline V gene (reference sequence). CDR3 length: 15 amino acids. Trimming cost V 6 bases and J 2 bases; bases outside gene matches: 8. CDR3 nucleotides: TGTGCCAGTAGGGCGGGACAGGGCGCAGCCTACGAGCAGTACTTC. Protein product: CASRAGQGAAYEQYF.

CDR3 region: CASSKVPTGTRGTDTQYF. The CDR3 region has the DNA TGTGCCAGCAGCAAAGTTCCGACCGGGACTCGGGGCACAGATACGCAGTATTTT. The chain has TRBV27 and TRBJ2-3, with D perhaps TRBD2 (6 bases). CDR3 length: 18 residues. The V and J ends lost 6 bases and 1 base respectively, with 23 bases between them. Germline CDR1 and CDR2: MNHEY and SMNVEV (reference sequence).

This clone has just one count. The V call is TRBV7-9, the J call TRBJ1-1, with no clear D. Germline assignment: CDR1 SEHNR and CDR2 FQNEAQ (reference sequence). There are 15 residues in the CDR3. The ends were cut back, 5 bases at V and 1 base at J, with 14 bases in the middle. The CDR3 reads CASSHSSWRNTEAFF. CDR3 nucleotide sequence: TGTGCCAGCAGCCATTCCAGTTGGAGGAACACTGAAGCTTTCTTT.

The chain joins TRBV15 to TRBJ2-1, with D possibly being TRBD1 (6 bases). Germline V gene data show CDR1 as LNHNV and CDR2 as YYDKDF (reference sequence). CDR3 length equals 15 residues. Trimming took 3 bases from V and 0 from J, leaving 9 bases between them. The CDR3 protein is CATSSTRGSYNEQFF. CDR3 nucleotide sequence: TGTGCCACCAGCAGCACCAGGGGCTCCTACAATGAGCAGTTCTTC.

The J gene is TRBJ2-1, the V gene TRBV2, with D perhaps TRBD2 (5 bases). Per germline, CDR1 SNHLY and CDR2 FYNNEI. The V end lost 3 bases, the J end lost 7 bases, and 7 bases lay between the germline ends. The CDR3 is 12 residues long. CDR3 DNA sequence: TGTGCCAGCAGTGATCGGAGGAATGAGCAGTTCTTC. Encoded protein: CASSDRRNEQFF.

This chain connects TRBV18 to TRBJ1-1, with TRBD1 identical over 9 bases. Trimming cost V 5 bases and J 1 base; bases outside gene matches: 2. Germline V lookup: CDR1 KGHSH, CDR2 LQKENI. The CDR3 spans 14 residues. The CDR3 region is CASSTTGGNTEAFF. Written as DNA, the CDR3 is TGTGCCAGCTCAACGACAGGGGGGAACACTGAAGCTTTCTTT.

V usage is TRBV28 and J usage is TRBJ1-2, with a possible D match to TRBD1 (6 bases). The CDR3 runs 12 residues. V dropped 9 bases and J dropped 5 bases, with 13 bases sitting between them. The germline V gene has CDR1 MDHEN and CDR2 SYDVKM. CDR3: CASGDISYGYTF. The CDR3 region has the DNA TGTGCCAGTGGGGACATTTCTTATGGCTACACCTTC.

The CDR3 region is CASSQVGGRAGNTIYF. The CDR3 DNA sequence: TGTGCCAGCAGCCAGGTGGGGGGGAGGGCCGGAAACACCATATATTTT. V is TRBV7-2 and J is TRBJ1-3, with TRBD1 as a possible D gene (5 bases). The CDR3 is made up of 16 amino acids. Germline CDR1 and CDR2: SGHTA and FQGNSA. The ends were cut back, 5 bases at V and 4 bases at J, with 18 bases in the middle.

The gene calls are TRBV30 and TRBJ2-1, with D possibly matching TRBD2 (7 bases). V gave up 5 bases and J gave up 7 bases, with 21 bases separating them. The CDR3 contains 15 residues. CDR1 is GTSNPN and CDR2 is SVGIG in the germline V gene (reference sequence). As DNA, the CDR3 is TGTGCCTGGGAAAGGGGGAGGGGGAGTACGAATGAGCAGTTCTTC. The encoded protein is CAWERGRGSTNEQFF.

The chain links TRBV19 to TRBJ2-7; 8 bases align to TRBD2. Germline V gene data show CDR1 as LNHDA and CDR2 as SQIVND (reference sequence). The CDR3 length is 14 residues. Trimming removed 9 bases from V and 2 bases from J; junction bases left unmatched: 9. CDR3 sequence (DNA): TGTGCCAGGCCGGGCGAGCGGGGGACCTACGAGCAGTACTTC. Translating it yields CARPGERGTYEQYF.

The J gene is TRBJ2-7, the V gene TRBV5-4; 7 nucleotides line up with TRBD1. The CDR3 spans 15 residues. J was trimmed by 6 bases and V by 0 bases; bases with no gene match: 9. CDR1 and CDR2 (germline): SGHNT, YYREEE (reference sequence). CDR3 sequence reads: CASSLGPTGTAEQYF. CDR3 bases: TGTGCCAGCAGCTTGGGCCCTACCGGGACAGCCGAGCAGTACTTC.

This clone has just one count. This chain uses TRBV10-3 with TRBJ2-7; TRBD1 matches at 10 bases. The CDR3 extends over 14 amino acids. The V gene end was trimmed by 5 bases and the J gene end by 1 base; junction bases not matched to a gene: 2. The germline V gene has CDR1 ENHRY and CDR2 SYGVKD. The CDR3 nucleotides read TGTGCCATCAGTCCGGGACAGGGGTCCTACGAGCAGTACTTC. Amino acid sequence: CAISPGQGSYEQYF.

The CDR3 sequence is CAISESPTGVDYGYTF. The CDR3 nucleotides are TGTGCCATCAGTGAGTCTCCAACAGGGGTGGACTATGGCTACACCTTC. The J gene is TRBJ1-2, the V gene TRBV10-3, with TRBD1 identical over 7 bases. The CDR3 spans 16 residues. V shed 0 bases and J 3 bases; nucleotides not matched to a gene: 7. Germline V gene data show CDR1 as ENHRY and CDR2 as SYGVKD.